This T cell receptor (beta chain) derives from a study of blood T cell repertoires in COVID-19. Study-level background: Some COVID-19 samples were acute and others convalescent; all came from the United States, Italy and Spain. T cells, B-cell-depleted T cells, or PBMCs provided the cDNA or gDNA that served as material.

This CDR3 is 14 amino acids long. The V and J ends lost 0 bases and 5 bases, in that order; junction bases with no gene match: 4. Per germline, CDR1 MGHRA and CDR2 YSYEKL. Per the authors' pipeline: Using reference gene primer amplification, nucleated cell counts were estimated. Profiled with immunoSEQ multiplex PCR; TCRdb holds only in-frame clones, not every one. That table supplies the V and J calls and clone size; D and trimming were determined from the DNA. The profile covers about 280,000 clones, with roughly 87% appearing a single time and 9.4% taken by the ten largest. The sample consisted of peripheral blood. This sequence was found in a man in his late teens or twenties with active or convalescent COVID-19. V and J are TRBV4-1 and TRBJ2-7; 7 positions agree with TRBD1. CDR3 nucleotide sequence: TGCGCCAGCAGCCAAGAGACAGGGTCCGACGAGCAGTACTTC. Amino acid sequence: CASSQETGSDEQYF.